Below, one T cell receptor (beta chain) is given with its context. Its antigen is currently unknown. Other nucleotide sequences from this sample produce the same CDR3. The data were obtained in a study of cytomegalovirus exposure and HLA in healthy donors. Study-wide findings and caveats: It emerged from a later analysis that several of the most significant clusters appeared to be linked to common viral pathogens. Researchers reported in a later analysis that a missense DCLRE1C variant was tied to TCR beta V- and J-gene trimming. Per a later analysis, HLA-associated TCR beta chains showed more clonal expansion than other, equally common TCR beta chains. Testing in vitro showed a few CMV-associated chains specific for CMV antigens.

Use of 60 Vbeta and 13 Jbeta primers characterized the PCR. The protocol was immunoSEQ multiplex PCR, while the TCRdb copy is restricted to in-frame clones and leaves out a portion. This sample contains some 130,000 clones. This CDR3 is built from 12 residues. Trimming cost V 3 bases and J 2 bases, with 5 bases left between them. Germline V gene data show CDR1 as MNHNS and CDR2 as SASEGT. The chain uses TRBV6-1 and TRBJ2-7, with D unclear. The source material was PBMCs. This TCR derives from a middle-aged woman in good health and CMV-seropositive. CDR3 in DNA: TGTGCCAGCAGTGATCCTACCTACGAGCAGTACTTC. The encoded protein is CASSDPTYEQYF.